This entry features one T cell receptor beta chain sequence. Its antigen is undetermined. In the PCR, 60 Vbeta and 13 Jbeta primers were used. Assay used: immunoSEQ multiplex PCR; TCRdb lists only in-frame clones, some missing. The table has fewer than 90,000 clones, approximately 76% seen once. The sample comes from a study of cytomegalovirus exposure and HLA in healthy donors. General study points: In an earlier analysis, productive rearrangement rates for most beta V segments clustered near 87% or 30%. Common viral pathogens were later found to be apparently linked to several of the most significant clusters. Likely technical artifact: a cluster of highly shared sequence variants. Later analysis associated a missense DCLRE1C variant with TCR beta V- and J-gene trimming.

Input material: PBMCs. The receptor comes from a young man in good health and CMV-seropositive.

CDR3 residues: CASSSGPADGNEQFF. Here the CDR3 DNA reads TGTGCCAGCAGTTCCGGACCAGCGGACGGCAATGAGCAGTTCTTC. The rearrangement links TRBV2 to TRBJ2-1, with a possible D match to TRBD2 (5 bases). V was clipped by 5 bases and J by 6 bases, with 17 bases between them. CDR3 length: 15 amino acids. In germline, CDR1 is SNHLY, CDR2 FYNNEI.